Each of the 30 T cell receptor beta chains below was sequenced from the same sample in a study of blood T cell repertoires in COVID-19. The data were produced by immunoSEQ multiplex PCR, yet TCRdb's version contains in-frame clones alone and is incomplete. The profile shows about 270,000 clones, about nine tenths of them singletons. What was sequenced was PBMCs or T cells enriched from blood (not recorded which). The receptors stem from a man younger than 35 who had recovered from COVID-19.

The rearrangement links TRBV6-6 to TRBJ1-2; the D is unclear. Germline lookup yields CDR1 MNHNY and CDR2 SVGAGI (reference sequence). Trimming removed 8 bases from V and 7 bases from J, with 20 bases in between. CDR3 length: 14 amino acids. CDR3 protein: CASHPPGLLLGYTF. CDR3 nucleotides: TGTGCCAGCCACCCCCCTGGCCTCCTTCTTGGCTACACCTTC.

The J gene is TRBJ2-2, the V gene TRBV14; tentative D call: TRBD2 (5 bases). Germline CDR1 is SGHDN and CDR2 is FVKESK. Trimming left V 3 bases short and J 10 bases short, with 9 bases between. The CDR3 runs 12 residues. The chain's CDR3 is CASSQSSAELFF. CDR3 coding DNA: TGTGCCAGCAGCCAGAGTAGCGCGGAGCTGTTTTTT.

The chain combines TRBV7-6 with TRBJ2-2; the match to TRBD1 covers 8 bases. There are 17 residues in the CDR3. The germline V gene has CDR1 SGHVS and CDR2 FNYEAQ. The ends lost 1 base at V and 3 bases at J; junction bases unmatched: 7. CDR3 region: CASSLVPGTGDTGELFF. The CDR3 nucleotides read TGTGCCAGCAGCTTAGTCCCCGGGACAGGAGACACCGGGGAGCTGTTTTTT.

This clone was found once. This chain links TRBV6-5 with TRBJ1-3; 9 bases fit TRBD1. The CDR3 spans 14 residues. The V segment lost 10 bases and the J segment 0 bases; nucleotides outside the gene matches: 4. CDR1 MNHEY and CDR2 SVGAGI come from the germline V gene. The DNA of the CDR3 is TGTGCCACCCTGGACAGGGGCTCTGGAAACACCATATATTTT. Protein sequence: CATLDRGSGNTIYF.

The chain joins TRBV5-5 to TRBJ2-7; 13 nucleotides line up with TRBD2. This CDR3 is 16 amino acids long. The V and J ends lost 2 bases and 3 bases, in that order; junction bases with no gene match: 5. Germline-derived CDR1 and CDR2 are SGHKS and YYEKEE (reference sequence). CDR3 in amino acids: CASSLQGTSGNYEQYF. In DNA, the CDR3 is TGTGCCAGCAGCTTACAAGGGACTAGCGGGAACTACGAGCAGTACTTC.

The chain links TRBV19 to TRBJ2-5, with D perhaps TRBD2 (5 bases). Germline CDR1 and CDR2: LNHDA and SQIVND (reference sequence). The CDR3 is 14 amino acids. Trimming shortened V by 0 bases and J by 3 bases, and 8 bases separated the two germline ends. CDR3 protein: CASSIEGAEETQYF. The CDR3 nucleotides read TGTGCCAGTAGTATAGAGGGAGCGGAAGAGACCCAGTACTTC. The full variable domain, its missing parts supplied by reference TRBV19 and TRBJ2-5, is DGGITQSPKYLFRKEGQNVTLSCEQNLNHDAMYWYRQDPGQGLRLIYYSQIVNDFQKGDIAEGYSVSREKKESFPLTVTSAQKNPTAFYLCASSIEGAEETQYFGPGTRLLVL.

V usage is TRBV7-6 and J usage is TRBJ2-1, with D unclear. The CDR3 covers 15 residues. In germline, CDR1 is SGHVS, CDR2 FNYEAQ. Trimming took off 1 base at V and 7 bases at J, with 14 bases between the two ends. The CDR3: CASSLETPPGNEQFF. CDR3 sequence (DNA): TGTGCCAGCAGCTTAGAGACCCCGCCGGGTAATGAGCAGTTCTTC.

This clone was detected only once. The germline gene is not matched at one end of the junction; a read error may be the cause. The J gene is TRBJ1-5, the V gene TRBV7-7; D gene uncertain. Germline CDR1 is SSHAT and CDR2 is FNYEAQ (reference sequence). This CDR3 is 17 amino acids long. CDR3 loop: CASSLGFRSWRNQPQHF. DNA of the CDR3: TGTGCTAGCAGCTTAGGTTTTAGGTCTTGGAGAAATCAGCCCCAGCATTTT.

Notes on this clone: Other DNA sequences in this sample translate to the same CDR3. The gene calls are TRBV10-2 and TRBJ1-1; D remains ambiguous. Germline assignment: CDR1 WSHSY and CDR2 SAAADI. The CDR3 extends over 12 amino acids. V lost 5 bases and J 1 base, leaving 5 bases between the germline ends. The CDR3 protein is CASSTGNTEAFF. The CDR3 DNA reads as TGCGCCAGCAGTACGGGGAACACTGAAGCTTTCTTT.

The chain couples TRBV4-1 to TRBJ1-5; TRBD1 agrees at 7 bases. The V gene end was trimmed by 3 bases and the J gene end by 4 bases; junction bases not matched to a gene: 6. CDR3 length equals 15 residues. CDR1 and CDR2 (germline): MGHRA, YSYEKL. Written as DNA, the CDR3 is TGCGCCAGCAGCCACCAGACAGGGTCAAATCAGCCCCAGCATTTT. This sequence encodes CASSHQTGSNQPQHF.

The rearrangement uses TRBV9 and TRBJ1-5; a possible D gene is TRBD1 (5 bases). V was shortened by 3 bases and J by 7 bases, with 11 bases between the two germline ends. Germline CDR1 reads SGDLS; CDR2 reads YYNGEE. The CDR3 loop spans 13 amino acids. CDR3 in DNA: TGTGCCAGCAGCGCGGGGAGGGGACAGCCCCAGCATTTT. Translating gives CASSAGRGQPQHF. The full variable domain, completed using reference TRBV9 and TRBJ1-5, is DSGVTQTPKHLITATGQRVTLRCSPRSGDLSVYWYQQSLDQGLQFLIQYYNGEERAKGNILERFSAQQFPDLHSELNLSSLELGDSALYFCASSAGRGQPQHFGDGTRLSIL.

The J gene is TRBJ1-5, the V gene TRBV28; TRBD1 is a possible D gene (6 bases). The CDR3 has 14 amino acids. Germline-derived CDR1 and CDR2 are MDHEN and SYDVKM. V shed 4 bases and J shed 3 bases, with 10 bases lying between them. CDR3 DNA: TGTGCCAGCAGTTCCGGACAGTCCAATCAGCCCCAGCATTTT. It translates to CASSSGQSNQPQHF.

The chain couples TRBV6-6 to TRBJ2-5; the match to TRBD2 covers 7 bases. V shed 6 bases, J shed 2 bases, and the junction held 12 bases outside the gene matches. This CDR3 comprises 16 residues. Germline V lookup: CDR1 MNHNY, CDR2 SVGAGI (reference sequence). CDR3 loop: CASSRRRGLSQETQYF. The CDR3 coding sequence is TGTGCCAGCAGCCGGCGCCGGGGACTATCTCAAGAGACCCAGTACTTC.

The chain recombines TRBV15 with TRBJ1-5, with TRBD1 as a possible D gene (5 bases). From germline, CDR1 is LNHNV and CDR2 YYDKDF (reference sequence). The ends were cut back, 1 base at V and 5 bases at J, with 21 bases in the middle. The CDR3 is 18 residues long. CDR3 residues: CATSRVGGLGGMDQPQHF. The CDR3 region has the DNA TGTGCCACCAGCAGAGTGGGGGGACTTGGAGGGATGGATCAGCCCCAGCATTTT.

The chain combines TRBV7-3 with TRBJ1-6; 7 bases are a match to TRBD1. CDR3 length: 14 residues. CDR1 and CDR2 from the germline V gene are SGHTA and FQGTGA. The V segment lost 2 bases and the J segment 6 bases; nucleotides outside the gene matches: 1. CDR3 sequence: CASSLGTVNSPLHF. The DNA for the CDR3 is TGTGCCAGCAGCTTAGGGACAGTTAATTCACCCCTCCACTTT.

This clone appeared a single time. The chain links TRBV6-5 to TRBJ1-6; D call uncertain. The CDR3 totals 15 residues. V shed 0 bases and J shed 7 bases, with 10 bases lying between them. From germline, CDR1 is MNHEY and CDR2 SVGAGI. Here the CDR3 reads CASSYSGGRNSPLHF. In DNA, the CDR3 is TGTGCCAGCAGTTACTCCGGCGGGCGGAATTCACCCCTCCACTTT.

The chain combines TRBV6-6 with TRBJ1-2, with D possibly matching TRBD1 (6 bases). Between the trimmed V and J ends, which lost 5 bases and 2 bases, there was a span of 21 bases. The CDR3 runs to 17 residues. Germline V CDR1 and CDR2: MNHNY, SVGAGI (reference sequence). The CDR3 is CASSQKSDRKKNYGYTF. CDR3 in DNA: TGTGCCAGCAGTCAAAAATCGGACAGAAAGAAGAACTATGGCTACACCTTC.

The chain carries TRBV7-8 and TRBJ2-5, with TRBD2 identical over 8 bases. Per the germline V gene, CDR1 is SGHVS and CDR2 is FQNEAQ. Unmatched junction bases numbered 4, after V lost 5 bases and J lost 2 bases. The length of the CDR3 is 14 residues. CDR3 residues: CASSPGGQQETQYF. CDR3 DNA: TGTGCCAGCAGCCCGGGGGGGCAGCAAGAGACCCAGTACTTC. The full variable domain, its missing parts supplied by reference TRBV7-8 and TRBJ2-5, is GAGVSQSPRYKVAKRGQDVALRCDPISGHVSLFWYQQALGQGPEFLTYFQNEAQLDKSGLPSDRFFAERPEGSVSTLKIQRTQQEDSAVYLCASSPGGQQETQYFGPGTRLLVL.

As DNA, the CDR3 is TGTGCCACCAGTGATGGGGACAGGGGAGCGGGAGAGACCCAGTACTTC. This encodes CATSDGDRGAGETQYF. The V gene is TRBV24-1, the J gene TRBJ2-5; 10 bases agree with TRBD1. CDR1 and CDR2 from the germline V gene are KGHDR and SFDVKD. The CDR3 extends over 16 amino acids. V lost 3 bases and J lost 4; bases outside the gene matches: 7.

The CDR3 loop reads CASSARDRGASTEAFF. The CDR3 coding sequence is TGTGCCAGCAGCGCCCGGGACAGGGGGGCGAGCACTGAAGCTTTCTTT. The chain uses TRBV9 and TRBJ1-1, with 11 bases aligning to TRBD1. This CDR3 is 16 amino acids long. Germline CDR1 and CDR2: SGDLS and YYNGEE. The V and J ends lost 3 bases and 4 bases, in that order; junction bases with no gene match: 8.

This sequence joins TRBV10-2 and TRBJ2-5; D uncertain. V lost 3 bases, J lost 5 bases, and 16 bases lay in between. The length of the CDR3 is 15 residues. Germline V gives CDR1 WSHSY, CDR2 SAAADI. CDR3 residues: CASSDLGPPRETQYF. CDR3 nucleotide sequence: TGCGCCAGCAGTGACCTCGGCCCACCTAGGGAGACCCAGTACTTC.

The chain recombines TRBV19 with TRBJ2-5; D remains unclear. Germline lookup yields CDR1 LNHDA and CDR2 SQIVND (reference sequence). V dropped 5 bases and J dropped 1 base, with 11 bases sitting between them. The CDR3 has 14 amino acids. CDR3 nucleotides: TGTGCCAGTAGTCCGGTCCCTCCCCAAGAGACCCAGTACTTC. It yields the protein CASSPVPPQETQYF.

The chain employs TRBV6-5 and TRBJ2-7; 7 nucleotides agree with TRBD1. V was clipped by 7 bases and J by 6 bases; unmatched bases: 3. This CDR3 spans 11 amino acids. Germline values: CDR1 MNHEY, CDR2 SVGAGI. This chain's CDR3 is CASNQGVEQYF. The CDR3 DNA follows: TGTGCCAGCAACCAGGGGGTCGAGCAGTACTTC.

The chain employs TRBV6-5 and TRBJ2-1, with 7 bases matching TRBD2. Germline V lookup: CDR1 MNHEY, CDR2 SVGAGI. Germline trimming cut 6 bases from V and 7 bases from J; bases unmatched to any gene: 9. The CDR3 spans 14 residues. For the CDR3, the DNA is TGTGCCAGCAGCCCGTGGGAGGGCAGGAATGAGCAGTTCTTC. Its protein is CASSPWEGRNEQFF.

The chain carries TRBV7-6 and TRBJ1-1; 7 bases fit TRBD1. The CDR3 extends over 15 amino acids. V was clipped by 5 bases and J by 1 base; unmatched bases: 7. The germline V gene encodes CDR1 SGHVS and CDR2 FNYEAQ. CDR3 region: CASSPRAGGNTEAFF. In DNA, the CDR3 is TGTGCCAGCAGCCCTAGGGCAGGGGGGAACACTGAAGCTTTCTTT.

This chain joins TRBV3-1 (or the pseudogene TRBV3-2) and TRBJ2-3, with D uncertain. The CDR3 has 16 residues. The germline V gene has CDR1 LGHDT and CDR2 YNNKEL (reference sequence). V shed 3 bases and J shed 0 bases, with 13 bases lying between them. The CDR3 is CASSQLDITSTDTQYF. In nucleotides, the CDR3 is TGTGCCAGCAGCCAGTTAGACATTACTAGCACAGATACGCAGTATTTT.

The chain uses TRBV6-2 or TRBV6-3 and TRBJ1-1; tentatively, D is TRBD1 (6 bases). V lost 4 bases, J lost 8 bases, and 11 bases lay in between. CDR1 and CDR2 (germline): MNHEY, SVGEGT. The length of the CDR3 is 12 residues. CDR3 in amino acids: CASSFGQTEAFF. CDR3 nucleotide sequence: TGTGCCAGCAGTTTCGGACAGACAGAAGCTTTCTTT.

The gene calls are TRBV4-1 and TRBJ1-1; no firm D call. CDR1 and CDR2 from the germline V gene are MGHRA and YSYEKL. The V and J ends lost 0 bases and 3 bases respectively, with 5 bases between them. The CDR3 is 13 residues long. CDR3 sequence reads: CASSQELHTEAFF. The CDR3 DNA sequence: TGCGCCAGCAGCCAAGAACTCCACACTGAAGCTTTCTTT.

The CDR3 reads CASSLALGLSNSPLHF. The CDR3 bases are TGTGCCAGCAGCTTAGCGCTCGGACTGAGTAATTCACCCCTCCACTTT. This sequence joins TRBV7-2 and TRBJ1-6; no reliable D call. The CDR3 length is 16 residues. Germline V gene lookup returns CDR1 SGHTA and CDR2 FQGNSA. The V and J ends lost 0 bases and 6 bases respectively, with 12 bases between them.

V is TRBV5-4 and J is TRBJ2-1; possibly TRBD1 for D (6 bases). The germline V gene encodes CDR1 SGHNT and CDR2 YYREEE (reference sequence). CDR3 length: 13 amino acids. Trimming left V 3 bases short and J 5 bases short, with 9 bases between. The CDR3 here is CASSSGTNNEQFF. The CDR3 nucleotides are TGTGCCAGCAGCTCCGGGACAAACAATGAGCAGTTCTTC.